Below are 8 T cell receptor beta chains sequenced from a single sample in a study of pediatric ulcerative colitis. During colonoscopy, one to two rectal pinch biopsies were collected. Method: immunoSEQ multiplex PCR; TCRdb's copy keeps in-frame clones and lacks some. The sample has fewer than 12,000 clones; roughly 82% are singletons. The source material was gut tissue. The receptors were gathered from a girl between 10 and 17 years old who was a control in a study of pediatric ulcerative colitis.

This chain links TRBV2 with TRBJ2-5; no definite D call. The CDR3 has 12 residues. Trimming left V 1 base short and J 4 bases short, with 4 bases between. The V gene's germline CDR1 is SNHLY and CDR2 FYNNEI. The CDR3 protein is CASSEGGETQYF. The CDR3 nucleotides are TGTGCCAGCAGTGAAGGGGGAGAGACCCAGTACTTC.

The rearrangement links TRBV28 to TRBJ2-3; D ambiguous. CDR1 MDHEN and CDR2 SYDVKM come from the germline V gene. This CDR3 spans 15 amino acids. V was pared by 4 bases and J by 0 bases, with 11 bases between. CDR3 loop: CASSWRSPSTDTQYF. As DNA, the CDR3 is TGTGCCAGCAGTTGGAGATCACCTAGCACAGATACGCAGTATTTT.

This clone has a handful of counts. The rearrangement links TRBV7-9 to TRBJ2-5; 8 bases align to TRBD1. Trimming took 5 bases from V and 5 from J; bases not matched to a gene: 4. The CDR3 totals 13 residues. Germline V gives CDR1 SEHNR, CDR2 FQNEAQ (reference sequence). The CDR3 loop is CASSPGQVETQYF. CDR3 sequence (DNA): TGTGCCAGCAGCCCGGGACAGGTCGAGACCCAGTACTTC.

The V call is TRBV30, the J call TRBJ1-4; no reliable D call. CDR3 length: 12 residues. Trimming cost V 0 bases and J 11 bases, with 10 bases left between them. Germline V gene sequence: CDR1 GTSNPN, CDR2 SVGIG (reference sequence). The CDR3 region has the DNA TGTGCCTGGAGTGTACAATTGGGGAAACTGTTTTTT. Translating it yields CAWSVQLGKLFF.

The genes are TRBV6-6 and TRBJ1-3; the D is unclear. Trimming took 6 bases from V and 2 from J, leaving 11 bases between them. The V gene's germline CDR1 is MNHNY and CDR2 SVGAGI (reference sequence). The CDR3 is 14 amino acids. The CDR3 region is CASSPGAPGNTIYF. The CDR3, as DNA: TGTGCCAGCAGCCCGGGAGCCCCTGGAAACACCATATATTTT.

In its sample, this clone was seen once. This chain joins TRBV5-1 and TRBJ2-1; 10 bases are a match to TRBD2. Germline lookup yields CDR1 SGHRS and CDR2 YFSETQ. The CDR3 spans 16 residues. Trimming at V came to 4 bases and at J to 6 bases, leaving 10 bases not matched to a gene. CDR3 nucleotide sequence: TGCGCCAGCAGCCCCCGGGGAGCGGGAGGGCCCAATGAGCAGTTCTTC. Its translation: CASSPRGAGGPNEQFF.

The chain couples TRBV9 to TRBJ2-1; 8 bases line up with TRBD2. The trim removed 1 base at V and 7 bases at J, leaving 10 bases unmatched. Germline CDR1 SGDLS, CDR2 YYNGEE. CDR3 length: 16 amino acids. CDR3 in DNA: TGTGCCAGCAGCGTACGAGCGGGAGCTACGGGGAATGAGCAGTTCTTC. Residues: CASSVRAGATGNEQFF.

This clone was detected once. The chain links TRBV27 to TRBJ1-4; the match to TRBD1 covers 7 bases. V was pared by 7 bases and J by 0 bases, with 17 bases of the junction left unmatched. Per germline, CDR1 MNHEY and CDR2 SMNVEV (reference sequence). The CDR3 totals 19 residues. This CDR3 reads CASIPRDSTRFATNEKLFF. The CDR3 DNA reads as TGTGCCAGCATTCCCCGGGACAGCACTAGGTTTGCAACTAATGAAAAACTGTTTTTT.